This T cell receptor (beta chain) was recovered during a study of cytomegalovirus exposure and HLA in healthy donors (dated by TCRdb to about 2017). In terms of the full investigation: In an earlier analysis of around 540 of the donors, 276 Gb of sequence data and approximately 120 million unique TCR beta sequences from some 170 million T cells were reported. About 280 gigabases of sequencing data and 70 million to 100 million unique TCR sequences made up an early release that covered approximately 700 HLA-typed donors. Of the 350 to 400 genotyped donors, approximately 82% fell in the genetic ancestry cluster associated with self-reported Caucasian donors. The study was designed to test whether signatures of past pathogen exposure could be identified by cataloging public T cell receptors. The study used immunosequencing to profile the T cell repertoires of around 600 subjects and linked those repertoires to cytomegalovirus serostatus. Along with the approximately 650-subject first cohort, a separate validation cohort of more than 90 different subjects was used. High-throughput TCR immunosequencing, statistical association of individual TCRs with disease status, and machine learning were combined to predict cytomegalovirus infection status. A later analysis re-examined previously published TCR beta repertoires from about 670 donors and added high-resolution HLA genotyping to investigate patterns of TCR occurrence. In the later analysis, no new phenotypic data were used to find candidate immune exposures; instead, reliance was placed on TCR beta sequences and their occurrence across donors. In an earlier analysis of roughly 540 of the donors, high-throughput TCR beta sequencing was used to judge whether each TCR beta V gene segment behaved as functional or pseudogenic. Alongside the repertoire data, information on donor age, sex, ethnicity and CMV serostatus was compiled. Genome-wide SNP genotypes for about 65% of the 666 donors were used in a later genetic analysis, which treated that subset as a discovery cohort. All discovery cohort repertoires had been generated using a single sequencing platform. HLA typing covered class I and class II loci at four-digit resolution. Typing coverage differed by locus: A, B, C, DRB1 and DQB1 were typed in roughly 620-630 donors, DQA1 in about 500, DPA1 in 600 to 610, and DPB1 in 450 to 490. Five DR-DQ haplotypes were handled as single units for association and clustering, since linkage in the cohort was strong. On average, roughly 240,000 unique TCR beta nucleotide sequences were sequenced per donor among more than 350 genotyped donors of the cohort, with roughly 18% of those sequences being non-productive. The paper's findings and limits, for the study overall: The study gave a list of over 150 TCR beta chains associated with cytomegalovirus. An earlier analysis of approximately 570 of the donors showed that most TCR beta V segments appeared in productive rearrangements either about 90% or about 30% of the time, which broadly matched IMGT annotations. A further reported finding was that TCR beta sequences accurately predicted the HLA-A and HLA-B alleles for most subjects in the first cohort. The 87-base-pair reads could not distinguish some IMGT-functional V segments, including TRBV6-2 and TRBV6-3, so those segments were excluded. Correlated functional status among segregating V segments might reflect linkage disequilibrium, but an unknown experimental factor could not be ruled out. According to a later analysis, TCR association rates differed among HLA loci, with DRB1 alleles showing the most associated TCRs and HLA-C alleles showing the fewest. A cluster of highly shared sequence variants was judged likely to be a technical artifact of the sequencing pipeline. When HLA alleles, especially DR and DQ, strongly co-occurred, TCR associations were difficult to assign to individual alleles. This cohort had only TCR beta chains sequenced, and the lack of alpha or paired-chain data limited which features could be detected. A later genetic analysis associated a missense DCLRE1C variant with V-gene and J-gene trimming of TCR beta chains, and an independent cohort replicated the association. The earlier analysis of about 600 of the donors excluded approximately 15 rarely observed V segments, including chromosome 9 orphons, because counts were too low. Most TCR sequences were observed very rarely across donors, whereas some public TCRs were present in many individuals. A later analysis reported that several top co-occurrence clusters appeared linked to parvovirus B19, influenza, CMV and Epstein-Barr virus. A later genetic analysis reported fewer N-insertions in productive TCRs among donors in an Asian-associated ancestry cluster than the roughly 620-donor mean. Presence/absence analyses assumed roughly uniform sequencing depth across donors, an assumption that may not hold. The only immune exposure information available for the cohort was CMV serostatus. Because some donors lacked HLA typing at each locus, the association tests relied only on the typed subset. Most CMV-associated TCR beta chains appeared to be HLA-restricted in a later analysis, and the HLA associations seemed to be driven largely by CMV exposure. Specific HLA alleles were associated with around 18,000 TCR beta sequences at a false discovery rate of 0.05 in a later analysis. In a later analysis, HLA-associated TCR beta chains showed more clonal expansion and lower generation probabilities than non-associated chains that were equally common. Cytomegalovirus status was reported to be diagnosed by the classifier with high specificity and sensitivity in both the original and validation cohorts. The authors suggested that the approach could potentially be generalized to other disease states and immunological phenotypes. In vitro tests confirmed that three of the cytomegalovirus-associated TCR beta chains recognize cytomegalovirus antigens.

The library was built by means of the immunoSEQ multiplex PCR assay. A mixture of 60 forward primers for TCR Vbeta segments and 13 reverse primers for TCR Jbeta segments was used in the multiplex PCR. Amplification of the CDR3 region of rearranged TCR beta genes was performed with a multiplex PCR assay on genomic DNA. On the Illumina HiSeq System, the amplified TCR beta libraries were sequenced as 87-base-pair reads. Turning to the authors' computational methods: Across the 500 to 700 repertoires, a later analysis counted tens of millions of unique TCR beta chains, roughly 11 million of which were shared by at least two donors. Raw reads were error-corrected and collapsed into unique sequences with a nearest-neighbor algorithm that merged closely related sequences to remove PCR and sequencing errors. Alignment of CDR3 sequences to IMGT reference sequences was used to assign V, D and J gene segments. Each retained sequence needed at least a six-nucleotide match to both a V gene segment and a J gene segment. Rearrangements were called productive when the CDR3 lacked stop codons and stayed in frame with V and J; all others were non-productive. Following IMGT convention, CDR3 was defined as the stretch from the second conserved V-encoded cysteine up to the conserved J-encoded phenylalanine. The earlier analysis of 587 of the donors excluded sequences that lacked an unambiguous match to a single V gene segment. In an earlier analysis of several hundred of the donors, V segments were called functional above 56.7% productive rearrangements and were called segregating when the between-donor standard deviation exceeded 5%. A statistical classification framework was built for diagnosing cytomegalovirus status from the catalog of TCR beta chain sequences. In a later analysis, TCR nucleotide sequences were compared against IMGT/GENE-DB human TR gene sequences so that V and J genes could be assigned. Using the TCRdist pipeline, a later analysis assigned CDR3 sequences along with most-parsimonious VDJ recombination scenarios. In a later analysis, each TCR beta chain was defined by its CDR3 amino acid sequence together with its V-gene family, and reads without a unique V-gene family were excluded. In a later analysis, some 600 highly shared, low-generation-probability nucleotide sequences were removed to address suspected cross-contamination and a sequencing artifact. In a later analysis, a clonal expansion index was calculated for each public chain from normalized within-repertoire ranks of inferred template counts. In a later analysis, generation probabilities were computed using a VDJ recombination model fitted to out-of-frame rearrangements, and the results were checked against IGoR. In a later analysis, TCR-TCR, TCR-HLA and TCR-CMV co-occurrence was scored with hypergeometric tests, and a repertoire-size bias correction was applied to TCR pairs. A later analysis estimated false discovery rates by permuting HLA or CMV assignments 20 times. A later analysis grouped co-occurring TCRs with DBSCAN, adding TCRdist sequence similarity when clustering within HLA-allele-positive subsets. Repertoires with fewer than 30,000 or more than 120,000 public chains, plus five repertoires with anomalous nucleotide sharing, were excluded from co-occurrence clustering. Held by TCRdb, this immuneACCESS table contains in-frame sequences only and omits some clones. Under half of the omission traces to an unresolved V gene where checked; the cause of the rest is unknown. The V and J calls and clone size come from that table; D and trimming were worked out from the DNA. The sample table shows approximately 97,000 clones, and around 85% are seen once. The ten most abundant clones make up more than 4.5% of the sample.

The cohort comprised under 700 healthy bone marrow donors. Cohort members were all nominally healthy when sampled, although unrecorded immune exposures were likely present. The donor tested CMV seropositive, placing the donor among the approximately 290 seropositive members of the cohort. A peripheral blood sample was provided by each donor, and peripheral blood mononuclear cells were used for TCR beta sequencing. The Qiagen DNeasy Blood Extraction Kit was used to extract genomic DNA from the blood cell samples. Concerning this clone itself: It has no known antigen specificity. No base quality values were provided; no much bigger clone lies one nucleotide off.

Based on the germline V gene (reference sequence), the CDR1 and CDR2 sequences are SGHNT and YYREEE. The CDR3 numbers 15 residues from cysteine through phenylalanine. This entry keeps only the CDR3 DNA: 45 bases, framed from base 1. V lost 0 bases and J lost 7 bases, and the count of bases not matched to a germline gene is 9. This receptor was identified in a man in his forties in good health and CMV-seropositive. The sample was PBMCs. The V and J genes are TRBV5-4 and TRBJ1-2, and 7 junction bases match TRBD1. The nucleotide sequence is given as TGTGCCAGCAGCTTGGAGGTCAGGGGGGATAGTGGCTACACCTTC. It codes for CASSLEVRGDSGYTF.